The clone carrying this T cell receptor beta chain appeared many times. As yet, its antigen is unknown. TCRdb used MiXCR to reprocess the 5' RACE reads, holding one entry per CDR3 protein. The profile covers about 700,000 distinct CDR3 sequences, with less than 7% appearing a single time and 1.5% to 2% taken by the ten largest. The data were taken from a study of identical twins. The study's findings and limits: Part of the zero-insertion signal could reflect confounding by invariant MAIT and iNKT cells. Abundant cord blood beta clonotypes carried fewer insertions; memory repertoires showed none. Some out-of-frame alpha sequences were shared by twins, and these showed excess low generation probability.

The sample consisted of naive T cells sorted from blood. The TCR originated in a man aged 18 to 30 in good health.

The CDR3 protein is CASSPSATRRYEQFF. CDR3 coding DNA: TGTGCCAGCAGCCCCTCAGCGACCCGTCGCTATGAGCAGTTCTTC. The chain combines TRBV7-2 with TRBJ2-1; D gene uncertain. V was pared by 5 bases and J by 8 bases, with 19 bases between. The germline gives CDR1 SGHTA, CDR2 FQGNSA. The CDR3 runs to 15 residues.